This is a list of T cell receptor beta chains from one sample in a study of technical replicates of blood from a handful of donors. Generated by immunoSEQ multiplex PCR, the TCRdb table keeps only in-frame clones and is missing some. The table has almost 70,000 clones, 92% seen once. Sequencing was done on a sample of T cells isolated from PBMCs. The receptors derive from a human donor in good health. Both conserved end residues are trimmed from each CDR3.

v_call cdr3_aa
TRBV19 ATTRGQNEKLF
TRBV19 ASSIDPPGSGTGHYGYT
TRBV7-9 ASSRGSRDEAF
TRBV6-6 ASSLGQGREKLF
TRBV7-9 ASSSRDRASYEQY
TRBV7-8 ASSLAGGREQF
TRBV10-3 AISETGDNYGYT
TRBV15 ATSRDRGTHQPQH
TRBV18 ASSPRRDNTDTQY
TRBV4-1 ASSQDWQALYGYT
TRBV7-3 ASSLGGWEGQDEQF
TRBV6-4 ANTTGGNTEAF
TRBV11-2 ASSLAGHGADTQY
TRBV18 ASSPVSSYEQY
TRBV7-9 ASSPQGNQPQH
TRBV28 ASSLLGLAGGGQY
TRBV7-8 ASTLTGFRGEETQY
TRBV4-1 ASSQDGTRTVANYGYT
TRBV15 ATSREGGGLSYEQY
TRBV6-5 ASSYNRDYEQY
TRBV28 ASSFIYEELTSGDAIDNEQF
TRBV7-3 ASSMGTSGSGDNEQF
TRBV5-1 ASSKLVGTGAMNTEAF
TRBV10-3 AIMDPGGGTDTQY
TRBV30 AWRSGSYEQY
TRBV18 ASSLLGNDLLHEQF
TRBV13 ASSLAGGWDEQF
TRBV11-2 ASRLGQVTYEQY
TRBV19 ASSIGAGRVTEAF
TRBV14 ASSWDRGGNGYT
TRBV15 ATSSGYNEQF